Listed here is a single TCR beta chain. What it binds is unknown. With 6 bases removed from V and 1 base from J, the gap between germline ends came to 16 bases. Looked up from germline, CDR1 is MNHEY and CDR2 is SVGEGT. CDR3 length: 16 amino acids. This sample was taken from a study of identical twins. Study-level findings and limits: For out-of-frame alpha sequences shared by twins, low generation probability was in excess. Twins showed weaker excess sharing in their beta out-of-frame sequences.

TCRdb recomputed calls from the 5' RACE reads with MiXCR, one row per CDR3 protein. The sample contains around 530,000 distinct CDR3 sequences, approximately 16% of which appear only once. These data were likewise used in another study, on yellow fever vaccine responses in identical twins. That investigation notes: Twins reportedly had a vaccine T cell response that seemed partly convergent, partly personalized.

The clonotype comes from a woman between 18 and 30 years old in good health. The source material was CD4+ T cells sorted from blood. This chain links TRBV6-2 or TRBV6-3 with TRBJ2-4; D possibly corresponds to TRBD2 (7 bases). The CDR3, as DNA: TGTGCCAGCAGCCCCCCTGGGGGGGCGGCCAAAAACATTCAGTACTTC. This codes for CASSPPGGAAKNIQYF.